The 31 T cell receptor beta chains presented below share a single source sample, sequenced in a study of blood T cell repertoires in COVID-19. Only in-frame clones appear in the TCRdb table, and some are missing; sequencing was by immunoSEQ multiplex PCR. This table holds 80,000 to 100,000 clones, about 80% found once. The material sequenced was peripheral blood. Source of these receptors: a man between 65 and 85 years old with active or convalescent COVID-19.

V and J are TRBV5-1 and TRBJ1-2, with D hard to call. Between the trimmed V and J ends, which lost 7 bases and 0 bases, there was a span of 10 bases. Germline CDR1 and CDR2: SGHRS and YFSETQ. This CDR3 comprises 13 residues. The CDR3 loop is CASRGRTNYGYTF. CDR3 in DNA: TGCGCCAGCCGTGGCAGGACTAACTATGGCTACACCTTC.

The chain carries TRBV6-4 and TRBJ2-3; maybe TRBD2 (6 bases). V lost 4 bases to trimming and J lost 2 bases, with 13 bases between them. This CDR3 is built from 15 residues. Germline loops: CDR1 MRHNA, CDR2 SNTAGT. CDR3 sequence reads: CASSVGGVYTDTQYF. CDR3 in DNA: TGTGCCAGCAGTGTTGGAGGGGTCTACACAGATACGCAGTATTTT.

The chain joins TRBV6-1 to TRBJ2-1; no clear D gene. With 1 base removed from V and 8 bases from J, the gap between germline ends came to 12 bases. Germline CDR1 reads MNHNS; CDR2 reads SASEGT. The CDR3 contains 14 residues. In nucleotides, the CDR3 is TGTGCCAGCAGTGAAGTGCGGTGGGTCTATGAGCAGTTCTTC. Translating it yields CASSEVRWVYEQFF.

The rearrangement joins TRBV20-1 to TRBJ2-3; D gene unclear. The CDR3 has 13 amino acids. V was pared by 3 bases and J by 0 bases, with 7 bases between. Germline-derived CDR1 and CDR2 are DFQATT and SNEGSKA (reference sequence). This chain's CDR3 is CSASLTSTDTQYF. The DNA for the CDR3 is TGCAGTGCTAGTCTGACTAGCACAGATACGCAGTATTTT.

The gene calls are TRBV11-2 and TRBJ2-2, with 11 nucleotides matching TRBD2. The V and J ends lost 4 bases and 3 bases, in that order; junction bases with no gene match: 4. This CDR3 is 16 amino acids long. CDR1 and CDR2 from the germline V gene are SGHAT and FQNNGV. CDR3 nucleotides: TGTGCCAGCAGCTCCTCGACTAGCGGGGACACCGGGGAGCTGTTTTTT. It is translated as CASSSSTSGDTGELFF. Using reference TRBV11-2 and TRBJ2-2 for the parts outside the CDR3, the full variable domain is EAGVAQSPRYKIIEKRQSVAFWCNPISGHATLYWYQQILGQGPKLLIQFQNNGVVDDSQLPKDRFSAERLKGVDSTLKIQPAKLEDSAVYLCASSSSTSGDTGELFFGEGSRLTVL.

The J gene is TRBJ1-6, the V gene TRBV10-2; D gene ambiguous. The length of the CDR3 is 13 residues. Germline values: CDR1 WSHSY, CDR2 SAAADI. V lost 2 bases and J 9 bases, leaving 8 bases between the germline ends. The CDR3 DNA reads as TGCGCCAGCAGTGAGGTCTGGGCTTCACCCCTCCACTTT. Translation: CASSEVWASPLHF.

This rearrangement joins TRBV12-5 to TRBJ2-1; 12 bases are a match to TRBD2. Germline-derived CDR1 and CDR2 are LGHNT and FRNRAP. V lost 6 bases to trimming and J lost 8 bases; unmatched junction nucleotides: 8. The CDR3 extends over 15 amino acids. The CDR3 is CASGILAGGPDEQFF. As DNA, the CDR3 is TGTGCTAGTGGCATTCTAGCGGGGGGGCCGGATGAGCAGTTCTTC.

The genes are TRBV9 and TRBJ2-1; 10 bases map to TRBD2. CDR3 length: 16 amino acids. Trimming removed 3 bases from V and 3 bases from J; junction bases left unmatched: 6. Germline V gives CDR1 SGDLS, CDR2 YYNGEE. The CDR3 spells CASSATSGANYNEQFF. Written as DNA, the CDR3 is TGTGCCAGCAGCGCAACTAGCGGGGCTAACTACAATGAGCAGTTCTTC.

About this clone itself: A read error may produce the germline difference seen at one junction end. The chain uses TRBV19 and TRBJ1-2; 9 bases fit TRBD1. CDR1 is LNHDA and CDR2 is SQIVND in the germline V gene (reference sequence). This CDR3 is 14 amino acids long. Here the CDR3 reads CASSVDRGNDGYTF. CDR3 bases: TGTGCCAGTAGTGTAGACAGGGGGAATGATGGCTACACCTTC.

The V gene is TRBV3-1 (or the pseudogene TRBV3-2), the J gene TRBJ1-6, with a possible D match to TRBD1 (5 bases). The CDR3 spans 16 residues. The germline gives CDR1 LGHDT, CDR2 YNNKEL (reference sequence). Between the trimmed V and J ends, which lost 1 base and 8 bases, there was a span of 15 bases. The CDR3 bases are TGTGCCAGCAGCCAAGGGGGCCCGGGGGTGGATTCACCCCTCCACTTT. Its protein is CASSQGGPGVDSPLHF.

The chain carries TRBV5-1 and TRBJ2-7; a possible D gene is TRBD1 (5 bases). Looked up from germline, CDR1 is SGHRS and CDR2 is YFSETQ. This CDR3 is built from 13 residues. Trimming took off 4 bases at V and 3 bases at J, with 11 bases between the two ends. The CDR3 DNA follows: TGCGCCAGCAGCGGTGGTGACAGCTACGAGCAGTACTTC. Translated, it gives CASSGGDSYEQYF.

The chain is built from TRBV19 and TRBJ1-2; D is uncertain. Germline CDR1 is LNHDA and CDR2 is SQIVND (reference sequence). CDR3 length: 11 residues. Trimming took off 10 bases at V and 5 bases at J, with 11 bases between the two ends. CDR3 nucleotides: TGTGCCACTAGAGGCGGGTATGGCTACACCTTC. It yields the protein CATRGGYGYTF. The full variable domain, in which reference TRBV19 and TRBJ1-2 provide the parts outside the CDR3, is DGGITQSPKYLFRKEGQNVTLSCEQNLNHDAMYWYRQDPGQGLRLIYYSQIVNDFQKGDIAEGYSVSREKKESFPLTVTSAQKNPTAFYLCATRGGYGYTFGSGTRLTVV.

The rearrangement joins TRBV29-1 to TRBJ2-2; 8 bases are shared with TRBD2. J lost 6 bases, V lost 7 bases, and 7 bases had no gene match. This CDR3 has 13 amino acids. The germline V gene encodes CDR1 SQVTM and CDR2 ANQGSEA. DNA of the CDR3: TGCAGCGCCCCCGGGGGGGCGGCCGGGGAGCTGTTTTTT. Translating it yields CSAPGGAAGELFF.

The chain has TRBV10-2 and TRBJ2-7, with 7 bases that match TRBD1. With V trimmed by 8 bases and J by 4 bases, 5 bases remained unmatched. CDR3 length: 12 residues. Germline-derived CDR1 and CDR2 are WSHSY and SAAADI. CDR3 amino acids: CASRQGKYEQYF. CDR3 in DNA: TGCGCCAGCCGACAGGGAAAGTACGAGCAGTACTTC.

The V call is TRBV19, the J call TRBJ1-6; D perhaps matches TRBD1 (6 bases). This CDR3 is 15 amino acids long. CDR1 is LNHDA, CDR2 SQIVND, per germline (reference sequence). V was clipped by 5 bases and J by 13 bases, with 21 bases between them. CDR3: CASSEQGRPRNPLHF. CDR3 DNA: TGTGCCAGTAGTGAACAGGGACGTCCGAGGAATCCCCTCCACTTT.

The V call is TRBV4-1, the J call TRBJ2-4; a possible D gene is TRBD2 (6 bases). Per the germline V gene, CDR1 is MGHRA and CDR2 is YSYEKL. Trimming removed 1 base at V and 0 bases at J, with 13 bases between. The CDR3 contains 17 residues. Here the CDR3 reads CASSQGGGSLAKNIQYF. CDR3 sequence (DNA): TGCGCCAGCAGCCAAGGTGGGGGGTCCTTAGCCAAAAACATTCAGTACTTC.

This clone is a singleton in its sample. An end of the junction differs from the germline gene, which may be a read error. This chain uses TRBV7-9 with TRBJ2-1, with D maybe TRBD1 (6 bases). Germline loops: CDR1 SEHNR, CDR2 FQNEAQ (reference sequence). CDR3 size: 16 residues. The CDR3, as DNA: TGTGCCAGCAGCGTAGCGACAGGTTTCTACTACAATGAGCAGTTCTTC. It encodes CASSVATGFYYNEQFF.

V is TRBV19 and J is TRBJ1-1, with a weak D call TRBD1 (5 bases). V lost 3 bases to trimming and J lost 4 bases, with 12 bases between them. In germline, CDR1 is LNHDA, CDR2 SQIVND (reference sequence). This CDR3 contains 14 residues. Here the CDR3 DNA reads TGTGCCAGTAGTATTACATCAGGGTCCACTGAAGCTTTCTTT. Translating gives CASSITSGSTEAFF.

The rearrangement joins TRBV21-1 to TRBJ2-3; the table calls TRBD2, which could not be checked here. TRBV21-1 represents a pseudogene. The CDR3 totals 17 residues. The DNA for the CDR3 is TGTGCCAGCAGCAAAGCGCCCGGGTGGCTAGGCACAGATACGCAGTATTTT. Its translation: CASSKAPGWLGTDTQYF.

This sequence joins TRBV28 and TRBJ2-5, with a weak D call TRBD2 (6 bases). CDR3 length: 12 amino acids. V shed 6 bases and J shed 4 bases, with 9 bases lying between them. CDR1 is MDHEN and CDR2 is SYDVKM in the germline V gene. CDR3 amino acids: CASRGSGETQYF. The DNA of the CDR3 is TGTGCCAGCAGGGGTAGCGGAGAGACCCAGTACTTC.

V usage is TRBV19 and J usage is TRBJ2-6; maybe TRBD1 (6 bases). The CDR3 consists of 16 residues. The germline V gene has CDR1 LNHDA and CDR2 SQIVND (reference sequence). V lost 7 bases and J lost 10, with 23 bases in between. CDR3 residues: CASTSSPGAGSNVLTF. The CDR3 DNA reads TGTGCCAGTACCAGCTCCCCAGGGGCGGGTTCGAACGTCCTGACTTTC.

The V call is TRBV7-8, the J call TRBJ1-5, with D hard to call. CDR3 length equals 14 residues. Germline lookup yields CDR1 SGHVS and CDR2 FQNEAQ. V gave up 1 base and J gave up 6 bases, with 10 bases separating them. The CDR3 region is CASSLETSSQPQHF. CDR3 bases: TGTGCCAGCAGCTTAGAAACATCAAGTCAGCCCCAGCATTTT.

The genes are TRBV5-6 and TRBJ2-3, with D possibly matching TRBD2 (6 bases). Per germline, CDR1 SGHDT and CDR2 YYEEEE. The V end lost 3 bases, the J end lost 1 base, and 12 bases lay between the germline ends. This CDR3 has 15 residues. The CDR3 DNA sequence: TGTGCCAGCAGCTCGGGGACTTACCGCACAGATACGCAGTATTTT. Translated: CASSSGTYRTDTQYF.

This clone was seen a single time. In DNA, the CDR3 is TGTGCCAGCAGTCACACCACACCCAACACTGAAGCTTTCTTT. It encodes CASSHTTPNTEAFF. The chain employs TRBV27 and TRBJ1-1; D is unresolved. Germline loops: CDR1 MNHEY, CDR2 SMNVEV (reference sequence). Trimming pared 5 bases from V and 2 bases from J, leaving 12 bases between. This CDR3 contains 14 residues.

This sequence joins TRBV6-5 and TRBJ2-1, with D tentatively TRBD1 (6 bases). Germline-derived CDR1 and CDR2 are MNHEY and SVGAGI. Trimming shortened V by 5 bases and J by 15 bases, and 17 bases separated the two germline ends. The CDR3 consists of 12 residues. The CDR3 DNA reads TGTGCCAGCAGTACTCTGCCACAGGGCCTGTTCTTC. Residues: CASSTLPQGLFF.

V gene TRBV6-5 combines with J gene TRBJ1-3; D not resolved. V lost 2 bases and J lost 4, with 9 bases in between. From germline, CDR1 is MNHEY and CDR2 SVGAGI. The CDR3 is 14 residues long. The CDR3 bases are TGTGCCAGCAGTTACGGAGCCGGAGGAAACACCATATATTTT. Amino acids: CASSYGAGGNTIYF.

This clone was observed a handful of times. The V and J genes are TRBV5-1 and TRBJ2-1, with D possibly being TRBD2 (6 bases). The germline V and J ends were trimmed by 1 base and 0 bases, with 14 bases remaining between them. This CDR3 has 17 amino acids. Germline values: CDR1 SGHRS, CDR2 YFSETQ. CDR3 coding DNA: TGCGCCAGCAGCTTGTTCTCTACCGGGAGCTCCTACAATGAGCAGTTCTTC. It codes for CASSLFSTGSSYNEQFF.

This chain uses TRBV20-1 with TRBJ1-2, with 8 nucleotides matching TRBD1. The V segment lost 3 bases and the J segment 9 bases; nucleotides outside the gene matches: 6. CDR3 size: 12 residues. The V gene's germline CDR1 is DFQATT and CDR2 SNEGSKA (reference sequence). The CDR3 DNA reads as TGCAGTGCTAGTGGACAGGGATCCAGCTACACCTTC. It translates to CSASGQGSSYTF.

This clone occurred once. V and J are TRBV7-9 and TRBJ1-1; D is unclear. Deletions cut 2 bases from V and 12 bases from J, with 13 bases between. Per germline, CDR1 SEHNR and CDR2 FQNEAQ (reference sequence). This CDR3 has 12 residues. The CDR3 bases are TGTGCCAGCAGCTTATTGTCAGGTCTCTCTTTCTTT. It yields the protein CASSLLSGLSFF.

J is TRBJ1-4 and V is TRBV9; no clear D. V was shortened by 3 bases and J by 5 bases, with 14 bases between the two germline ends. The CDR3 totals 15 residues. Per the germline V gene, CDR1 is SGDLS and CDR2 is YYNGEE. The CDR3 loop reads CASSAAGSPNEKLFF. CDR3 nucleotide sequence: TGTGCCAGCAGCGCCGCGGGGAGCCCGAATGAAAAACTGTTTTTT. The full variable domain, with the rest looked up from reference TRBV9 and TRBJ1-4, is DSGVTQTPKHLITATGQRVTLRCSPRSGDLSVYWYQQSLDQGLQFLIQYYNGEERAKGNILERFSAQQFPDLHSELNLSSLELGDSALYFCASSAAGSPNEKLFFGSGTQLSVL.

This clone has just one count. The chain links TRBV5-8 to TRBJ1-1, with D possibly being TRBD1 (5 bases). CDR3 length: 14 residues. The germline V and J ends were trimmed by 0 bases and 0 bases, with 6 bases remaining between them. The germline gives CDR1 SGHTS, CDR2 YDEGEE. In DNA, the CDR3 is TGTGCCAGCAGCTTGGGGGGCCTGAACACTGAAGCTTTCTTT. It encodes CASSLGGLNTEAFF.